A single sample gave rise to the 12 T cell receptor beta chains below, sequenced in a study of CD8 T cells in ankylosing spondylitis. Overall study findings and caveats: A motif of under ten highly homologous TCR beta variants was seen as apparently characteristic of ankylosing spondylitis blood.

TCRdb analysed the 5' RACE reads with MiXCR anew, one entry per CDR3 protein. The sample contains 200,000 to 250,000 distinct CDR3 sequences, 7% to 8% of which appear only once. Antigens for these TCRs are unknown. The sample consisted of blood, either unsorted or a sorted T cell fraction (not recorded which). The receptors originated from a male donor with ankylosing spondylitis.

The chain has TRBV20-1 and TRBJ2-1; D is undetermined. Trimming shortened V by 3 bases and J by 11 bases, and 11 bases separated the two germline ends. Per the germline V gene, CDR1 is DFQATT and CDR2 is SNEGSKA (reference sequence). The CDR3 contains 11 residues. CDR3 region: CSAREWGQQFF. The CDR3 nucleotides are TGCAGTGCTAGGGAGTGGGGTCAGCAGTTCTTC.

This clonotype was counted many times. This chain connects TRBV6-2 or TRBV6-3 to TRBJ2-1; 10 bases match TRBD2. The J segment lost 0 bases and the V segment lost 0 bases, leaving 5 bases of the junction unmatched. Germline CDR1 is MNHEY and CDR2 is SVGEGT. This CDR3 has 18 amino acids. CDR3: CASSYSGTSAGSYNEQFF. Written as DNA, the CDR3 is TGTGCCAGCAGTTACTCGGGGACTAGCGCCGGCTCCTACAATGAGCAGTTCTTC.

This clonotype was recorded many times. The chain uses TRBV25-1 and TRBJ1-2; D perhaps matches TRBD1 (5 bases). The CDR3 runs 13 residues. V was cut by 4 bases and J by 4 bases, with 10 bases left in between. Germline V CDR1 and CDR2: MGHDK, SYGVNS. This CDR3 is CASSGRAIYGYTF. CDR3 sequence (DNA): TGTGCCAGCAGTGGCAGGGCCATCTATGGCTACACCTTC.

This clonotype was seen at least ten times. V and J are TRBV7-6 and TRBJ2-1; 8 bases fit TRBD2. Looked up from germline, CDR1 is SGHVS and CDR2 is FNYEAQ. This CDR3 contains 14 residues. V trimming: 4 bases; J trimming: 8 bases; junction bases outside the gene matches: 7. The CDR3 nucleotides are TGTGCCAGCAGCTCCCCCGGGAGGGTGGATGAGCAGTTCTTC. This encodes CASSSPGRVDEQFF.

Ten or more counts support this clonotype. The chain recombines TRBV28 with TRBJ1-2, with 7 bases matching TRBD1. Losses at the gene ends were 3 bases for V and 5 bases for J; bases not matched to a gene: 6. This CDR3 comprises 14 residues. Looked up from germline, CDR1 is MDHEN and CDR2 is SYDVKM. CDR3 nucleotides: TGTGCCAGCAGTTTTTCGGGACAGCTTTATGGCTACACCTTC. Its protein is CASSFSGQLYGYTF.

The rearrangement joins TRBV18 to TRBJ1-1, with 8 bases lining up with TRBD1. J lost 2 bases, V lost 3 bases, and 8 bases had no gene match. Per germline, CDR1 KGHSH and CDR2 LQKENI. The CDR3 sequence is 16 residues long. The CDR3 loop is CASSPDRGEGNTEAFF. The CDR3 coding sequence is TGTGCCAGCTCACCCGACAGGGGAGAGGGAAACACTGAAGCTTTCTTT. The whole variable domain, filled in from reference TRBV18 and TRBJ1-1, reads NAGVMQNPRHLVRRRGQEARLRCSPMKGHSHVYWYRQLPEEGLKFMVYLQKENIIDESGMPKERFSAEFPKEGPSILRIQQVVRGDSAAYFCASSPDRGEGNTEAFFGQGTRLTVV.

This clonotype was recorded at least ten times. In DNA form, the CDR3 reads TGTGCCAGCAGTCCCCCCCGGGAGACAGGGGCCTTATACAATGAGCAGTTCTTC. Protein: CASSPPRETGALYNEQFF. The chain joins TRBV27 to TRBJ2-1; 8 bases fit TRBD1. The CDR3 runs 18 residues. The V gene end was trimmed by 5 bases and the J gene end by 4 bases; junction bases not matched to a gene: 16. Germline-derived CDR1 and CDR2 are MNHEY and SMNVEV (reference sequence).

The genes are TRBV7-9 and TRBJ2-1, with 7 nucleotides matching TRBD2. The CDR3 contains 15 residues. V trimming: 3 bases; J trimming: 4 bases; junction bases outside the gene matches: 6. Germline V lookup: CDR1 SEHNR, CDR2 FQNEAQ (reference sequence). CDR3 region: CASSFREAGYNEQFF. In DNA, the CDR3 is TGTGCCAGCAGCTTTCGGGAGGCTGGGTACAATGAGCAGTTCTTC.

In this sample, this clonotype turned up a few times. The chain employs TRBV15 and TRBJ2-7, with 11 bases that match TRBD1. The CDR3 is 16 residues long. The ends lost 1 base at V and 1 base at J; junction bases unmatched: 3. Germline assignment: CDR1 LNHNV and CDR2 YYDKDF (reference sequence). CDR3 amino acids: CATSRGDRGSSYEQYF. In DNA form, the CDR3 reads TGTGCCACCAGCAGAGGGGACAGGGGGTCGTCCTACGAGCAGTACTTC.

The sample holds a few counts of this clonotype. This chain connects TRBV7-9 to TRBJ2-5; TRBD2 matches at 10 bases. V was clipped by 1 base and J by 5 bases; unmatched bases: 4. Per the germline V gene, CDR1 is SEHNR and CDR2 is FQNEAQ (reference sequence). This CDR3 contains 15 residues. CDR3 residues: CASSLVAGGMETQYF. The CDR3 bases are TGTGCCAGCAGCTTAGTAGCGGGGGGAATGGAGACCCAGTACTTC.

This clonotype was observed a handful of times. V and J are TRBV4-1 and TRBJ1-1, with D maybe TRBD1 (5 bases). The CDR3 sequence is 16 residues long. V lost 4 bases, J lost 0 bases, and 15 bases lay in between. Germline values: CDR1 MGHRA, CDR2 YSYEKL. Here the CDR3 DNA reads TGCGCCAGCAGCCCCTCATCGACAGCCCTGAACACTGAAGCTTTCTTT. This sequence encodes CASSPSSTALNTEAFF.

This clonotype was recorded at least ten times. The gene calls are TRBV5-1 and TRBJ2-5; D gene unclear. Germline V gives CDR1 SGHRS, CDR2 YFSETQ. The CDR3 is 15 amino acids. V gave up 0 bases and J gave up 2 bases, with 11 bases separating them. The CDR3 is CASSLGLVGQETQYF. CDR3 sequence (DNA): TGCGCCAGCAGCTTGGGACTGGTGGGTCAAGAGACCCAGTACTTC.